The 3 T cell receptor beta chains listed next were all sequenced from one sample in a study of cytomegalovirus exposure and HLA in healthy donors. 60 Vbeta and 13 Jbeta primers were used in PCR. Produced via immunoSEQ multiplex PCR; TCRdb's table is partial and in-frame only. The table lists 100,000 to 150,000 clones, approximately 78% of them singletons. The specimen was PBMCs. The origin of the receptors is a man aged 25 to 40 in good health and CMV-seropositive.

This chain links TRBV19 with TRBJ2-2; 7 nucleotides match TRBD1. Per germline, CDR1 LNHDA and CDR2 SQIVND (reference sequence). The CDR3 runs to 15 residues. The V segment lost 5 bases and the J segment 3 bases; nucleotides outside the gene matches: 6. CDR3 nucleotides: TGTGCCAGTAGTGTCGGGACAGCCTACACCGGGGAGCTGTTTTTT. Protein sequence: CASSVGTAYTGELFF.

The rearrangement uses TRBV18 and TRBJ2-7, with D unresolved. V was cut by 2 bases and J by 0 bases, with 17 bases left in between. The CDR3 runs to 17 residues. Germline V gene data show CDR1 as KGHSH and CDR2 as LQKENI. CDR3 in amino acids: CASSPRDSYSSSYEQYF. CDR3 nucleotides: TGTGCCAGCTCACCAAGAGACTCCTACTCGAGCTCCTACGAGCAGTACTTC. The entire variable domain, with the rest obtained from reference TRBV18 and TRBJ2-7, is as follows: NAGVMQNPRHLVRRRGQEARLRCSPMKGHSHVYWYRQLPEEGLKFMVYLQKENIIDESGMPKERFSAEFPKEGPSILRIQQVVRGDSAAYFCASSPRDSYSSSYEQYFGPGTRLTVT.

This chain links TRBV6-5 with TRBJ1-4, with no clear D. Germline V gene lookup returns CDR1 MNHEY and CDR2 SVGAGI. Trimming removed 6 bases at V and 4 bases at J, with 6 bases between. The CDR3 contains 12 residues. This CDR3 reads CASRRSNEKLFF. The CDR3, as DNA: TGTGCCAGCAGGCGGAGTAATGAAAAACTGTTTTTT.